A single sample is the source of the 23 T cell receptor beta chains below, sequenced in a study of neoadjuvant nivolumab and ipilimumab in lung cancer. Repertoires were generated with immunoSEQ multiplex PCR, while TCRdb's copy carries only in-frame clones and drops some. Of 25,000 to 30,000 clones listed, about 83% are singletons. The sequences come from tumor tissue, collected after neoadjuvant nivolumab, alone or with ipilimumab, at or shortly before surgery. The receptors here all came from an adult with non-small cell lung cancer.

The chain has TRBV6-5 and TRBJ1-6; D is possibly TRBD1 (5 bases). CDR3 length equals 15 residues. Deletions cut 5 bases from V and 5 bases from J, with 13 bases between. Germline V gene sequence: CDR1 MNHEY, CDR2 SVGAGI. CDR3 in amino acids: CASSLRQPDNSPLHF. The DNA for the CDR3 is TGTGCCAGCAGTCTGAGACAGCCGGATAATTCACCCCTCCACTTT.

This clone came up a few times. This chain links TRBV19 with TRBJ2-1; TRBD2 matches at 8 bases. CDR1 and CDR2 from the germline V gene are LNHDA and SQIVND (reference sequence). The CDR3 is 14 amino acids. The trim removed 7 bases at V and 5 bases at J, leaving 7 bases unmatched. The CDR3 DNA reads as TGTGCCAGTACGGACGGGGGGGCCAACAATGAGCAGTTCTTC. Amino acids: CASTDGGANNEQFF.

This chain connects TRBV30 to TRBJ1-3; unclear D gene. The germline gives CDR1 GTSNPN, CDR2 SVGIG (reference sequence). The CDR3 loop spans 14 amino acids. V was cut by 4 bases and J by 4 bases, with 14 bases left in between. The CDR3: CAWNPPGLGNTIYF. CDR3 in DNA: TGTGCCTGGAATCCCCCGGGTCTCGGAAACACCATATATTTT.

A few counts support this clone. The rearrangement joins TRBV18 to TRBJ2-3; TRBD1 matches at 10 bases. The ends lost 3 bases at V and 1 base at J; junction bases unmatched: 1. The CDR3 is made up of 15 amino acids. Germline CDR1 is KGHSH and CDR2 is LQKENI. The CDR3 reads CASSPGQGGTDTQYF. CDR3 bases: TGTGCCAGCTCACCCGGACAGGGGGGCACAGATACGCAGTATTTT.

J is TRBJ2-7 and V is TRBV19; D not resolved. CDR3 length equals 13 residues. With 3 bases removed from V and 4 bases from J, the gap between germline ends came to 10 bases. Germline V gene lookup returns CDR1 LNHDA and CDR2 SQIVND (reference sequence). In DNA form, the CDR3 reads TGTGCCAGTAGTATTGGACGAGAATACGAGCAGTACTTC. Its protein is CASSIGREYEQYF. Supplemented by reference TRBV19 and TRBJ2-7, the full variable domain reads DGGITQSPKYLFRKEGQNVTLSCEQNLNHDAMYWYRQDPGQGLRLIYYSQIVNDFQKGDIAEGYSVSREKKESFPLTVTSAQKNPTAFYLCASSIGREYEQYFGPGTRLTVT.

V gene TRBV5-1 combines with J gene TRBJ1-1; a possible D gene is TRBD1 (5 bases). CDR1 is SGHRS, CDR2 YFSETQ, per germline. V lost 3 bases and J 8 bases, leaving 17 bases between the germline ends. This CDR3 is built from 14 residues. The CDR3 nucleotides are TGCGCCAGCAGCTCCAAAGGGACTGAGGGGGAAGCTTTCTTT. Residues: CASSSKGTEGEAFF.

V gene TRBV7-2 combines with J gene TRBJ2-1; D remains ambiguous. The germline V gene encodes CDR1 SGHTA and CDR2 FQGNSA. V shed 0 bases and J shed 0 bases, with 6 bases lying between them. The length of the CDR3 is 15 residues. This CDR3 reads CASSLAASSYNEQFF. DNA for the CDR3: TGTGCCAGCAGCTTAGCGGCGAGCTCCTACAATGAGCAGTTCTTC.

The V gene is TRBV30, the J gene TRBJ2-5; D call uncertain. CDR3 length: 13 residues. V lost 2 bases to trimming and J lost 1 base, with 8 bases between them. Germline V lookup: CDR1 GTSNPN, CDR2 SVGIG (reference sequence). The CDR3 DNA sequence: TGTGCCTGGAGTAAGGCGTTCCAAGAGACCCAGTACTTC. It is translated as CAWSKAFQETQYF.

This clone was observed a few times. The chain recombines TRBV5-1 with TRBJ1-2; possibly TRBD1 for D (6 bases). Germline lookup yields CDR1 SGHRS and CDR2 YFSETQ. The CDR3 loop spans 14 amino acids. The germline V and J ends were trimmed by 4 bases and 7 bases, with 17 bases remaining between them. The CDR3 DNA is TGCGCCAGCAGCGGGGCAGGGGCGCTCATTGGCTACACCTTC. Translation gives CASSGAGALIGYTF.

The chain couples TRBV6-6 to TRBJ2-5; no clear D. The CDR3 runs to 14 residues. Germline V gene data show CDR1 as MNHNY and CDR2 as SVGAGI (reference sequence). V was pared by 0 bases and J by 2 bases, with 7 bases between. CDR3 loop: CASSYSAGQETQYF. CDR3 DNA sequence: TGTGCCAGCAGTTACTCGGCAGGACAAGAGACCCAGTACTTC.

The chain employs TRBV11-2 and TRBJ1-2; 7 bases map to TRBD1. Germline CDR1 SGHAT, CDR2 FQNNGV. V lost 5 bases to trimming and J lost 7 bases; unmatched junction nucleotides: 7. The CDR3 consists of 13 residues. CDR3 loop: CASSTDRDFGYTF. The CDR3 DNA reads TGTGCCAGCAGCACCGACAGGGATTTTGGCTACACCTTC.

The genes are TRBV6-1 and TRBJ1-1; 10 positions agree with TRBD1. V gave up 1 base and J gave up 1 base; unmatched junction bases: 3. The length of the CDR3 is 16 residues. Germline loops: CDR1 MNHNS, CDR2 SASEGT. CDR3 loop: CASSEGTGGANTEAFF. In DNA form, the CDR3 reads TGTGCCAGCAGTGAAGGGACAGGGGGAGCGAACACTGAAGCTTTCTTT.

The chain carries TRBV9 and TRBJ2-1; TRBD2 matches at 9 bases. CDR1 is SGDLS, CDR2 YYNGEE, per germline. The V gene end was trimmed by 3 bases and the J gene end by 4 bases; junction bases not matched to a gene: 14. The CDR3 sequence is 18 residues long. The CDR3 protein is CASSELAGDLMGYNEQFF. The CDR3 DNA reads TGTGCCAGCAGCGAGTTAGCGGGAGATTTAATGGGTTACAATGAGCAGTTCTTC.

This clone has a handful of counts. This chain joins TRBV6-6 and TRBJ2-3; 8 bases line up with TRBD2. In germline, CDR1 is MNHNY, CDR2 SVGAGI (reference sequence). Trimming at V came to 10 bases and at J to 6 bases, leaving 9 bases not matched to a gene. This CDR3 comprises 13 residues. The CDR3 is CATRVGREDTQYF. CDR3 DNA sequence: TGTGCCACCCGGGTCGGGAGGGAGGATACGCAGTATTTT.

This clone has only one observation. J is TRBJ2-7 and V is TRBV6-6; D not resolved. The CDR3 runs 14 residues. Germline CDR1 reads MNHNY; CDR2 reads SVGAGI (reference sequence). V was shortened by 2 bases and J by 1 base, with 9 bases between the two germline ends. CDR3 coding DNA: TGTGCCAGCAGTTACCGATGGAATTCCTACGAGCAGTACTTC. Its translation is CASSYRWNSYEQYF.

The rearrangement uses TRBV30 and TRBJ1-2; 7 nucleotides line up with TRBD1. Per germline, CDR1 GTSNPN and CDR2 SVGIG (reference sequence). CDR3 length equals 15 residues. After removal of 2 bases from V and 6 bases from J, the junction contained 12 bases not matched to a gene. CDR3 amino acids: CAWSFLTGTVDGYTF. In DNA form, the CDR3 reads TGTGCCTGGAGTTTTCTAACCGGGACAGTCGATGGCTACACCTTC.

This clone was picked up one time. The gene calls are TRBV30 and TRBJ2-1, with 9 bases identical to TRBD1. Germline V gene data show CDR1 as GTSNPN and CDR2 as SVGIG (reference sequence). The trim removed 1 base at V and 6 bases at J, leaving 1 base unmatched. The CDR3 has 13 amino acids. The DNA of the CDR3 is TGTGCCTGGAGTGGGGACAGGGCCAATGAGCAGTTCTTC. Its protein product is CAWSGDRANEQFF.

The chain carries TRBV7-9 and TRBJ2-5; TRBD1 matches 7 bases. The CDR3 contains 14 residues. Per the germline V gene, CDR1 is SEHNR and CDR2 is FQNEAQ (reference sequence). V lost 5 bases and J lost 1; bases outside the gene matches: 4. CDR3 region: CASSGRDSQETQYF. The CDR3 DNA sequence: TGTGCCAGCAGCGGCAGGGACAGCCAAGAGACCCAGTACTTC.

V gene TRBV5-1 combines with J gene TRBJ2-3, with D perhaps TRBD1 (5 bases). Per germline, CDR1 SGHRS and CDR2 YFSETQ. The CDR3 is made up of 15 amino acids. V shed 0 bases and J shed 2 bases, with 10 bases lying between them. CDR3: CASSLGLGATDTQYF. The CDR3, as DNA: TGCGCCAGCAGCTTGGGATTAGGGGCCACAGATACGCAGTATTTT.

The chain carries TRBV11-3 and TRBJ2-3; D could derive from TRBD1 or TRBD2 (5 bases each). V dropped 2 bases and J dropped 4 bases, with 16 bases sitting between them. The CDR3 is made up of 16 amino acids. Germline V gene data show CDR1 as SGHNT and CDR2 as YENEEA. The CDR3 DNA sequence: TGTGCCAGCAGCTTACTCCCGTTTGGGGGAGCAGATACGCAGTATTTT. Amino acid sequence: CASSLLPFGGADTQYF. The full variable domain, rest sourced from reference TRBV11-3 and TRBJ2-3, is EAGVVQSPRYKIIEKKQPVAFWCNPISGHNTLYWYLQNLGQGPELLIRYENEEAVDDSQLPKDRFSAERLKGVDSTLKIQPAELGDSAVYLCASSLLPFGGADTQYFGPGTRLTVL.

The rearrangement uses TRBV5-1 and TRBJ2-2, with TRBD2 matching over 7 bases. The CDR3 has 16 residues. Trimming took 4 bases from V and 3 from J; bases not matched to a gene: 9. CDR1 and CDR2 (germline): SGHRS, YFSETQ. CDR3 amino acids: CASSPPGLGDTGELFF. CDR3 sequence (DNA): TGCGCCAGCAGCCCTCCCGGACTAGGAGACACCGGGGAGCTGTTTTTT.

This sequence joins TRBV6-5 and TRBJ1-1; TRBD1 might be the D (5 bases). Germline V gene lookup returns CDR1 MNHEY and CDR2 SVGAGI. V gave up 5 bases and J gave up 3 bases, with 16 bases separating them. The CDR3 loop spans 15 amino acids. The CDR3 DNA follows: TGTGCCAGCAGTCTAAATCGGGGGGTTGACACTGAAGCTTTCTTT. Its translation is CASSLNRGVDTEAFF.

The chain links TRBV18 to TRBJ2-7; 9 positions match TRBD1. The CDR3 extends over 15 amino acids. The V and J ends lost 4 bases and 5 bases, in that order; junction bases with no gene match: 9. The germline V gene encodes CDR1 KGHSH and CDR2 LQKENI. DNA for the CDR3: TGTGCCAGCTCACAACGGACAGGGGAGGTCCACGAGCAGTACTTC. Encoded protein: CASSQRTGEVHEQYF. The full variable domain, rest sourced from reference TRBV18 and TRBJ2-7, is NAGVMQNPRHLVRRRGQEARLRCSPMKGHSHVYWYRQLPEEGLKFMVYLQKENIIDESGMPKERFSAEFPKEGPSILRIQQVVRGDSAAYFCASSQRTGEVHEQYFGPGTRLTVT.